This T cell receptor beta chain originates from a study of siplizumab effects on memory and regulatory T cells. From germline, CDR1 is MGHDK and CDR2 SYGVNS. The CDR3 loop spans 15 amino acids. V lost 6 bases and J lost 2, with 17 bases in between. The assay was immunoSEQ multiplex PCR, and TCRdb's table has in-frame clones only and misses some. In the table there are approximately 7,000 clones, around 72% of which are singletons. V is TRBV25-1 and J is TRBJ2-7; D call uncertain. This sequence was found in a human donor in good health. The sequencing sample was made of effector memory CD8+ T cells sorted from blood. The sample's subset: unstimulated CD8+ effector memory T cells. CDR3 sequence: CASSLVSPDAYEQYF. The CDR3 DNA sequence: TGTGCCAGCAGCTTAGTTTCCCCGGACGCCTACGAGCAGTACTTC.